The following is a T cell receptor (beta chain) sequence with its context. The record originates from a study of blood T cell repertoires in COVID-19. Study-wide background: Sites in the United States, Italy and Spain provided acute and convalescent COVID-19 samples. T cells, B-cell-depleted T cells, or PBMCs provided the cDNA or gDNA that served as material.

Trimming stripped 2 bases from V and 6 bases from J, with 7 bases between. Germline CDR1 MNHEY, CDR2 SVGAGI. The CDR3 has 12 amino acids. Original analysis: Amplification from reference gene primers served as the basis for estimated nucleated cell counts. The protocol was immunoSEQ multiplex PCR, while the TCRdb copy is restricted to in-frame clones and leaves out a portion. V, J and clone size derive from that table, while D and trimming were established from the DNA sequence. The sample lists 50,000 or so clones, 85% to 90% occurring once. This TCR was recovered from a human donor in a cohort sampled during active COVID-19. Sequences were obtained from peripheral blood. This chain connects TRBV6-5 to TRBJ1-1; D is perhaps TRBD1 (5 bases). This chain's CDR3 is CASSYRGSEAFF. CDR3 nucleotide sequence: TGTGCCAGCAGTTACAGGGGATCTGAAGCTTTCTTT.